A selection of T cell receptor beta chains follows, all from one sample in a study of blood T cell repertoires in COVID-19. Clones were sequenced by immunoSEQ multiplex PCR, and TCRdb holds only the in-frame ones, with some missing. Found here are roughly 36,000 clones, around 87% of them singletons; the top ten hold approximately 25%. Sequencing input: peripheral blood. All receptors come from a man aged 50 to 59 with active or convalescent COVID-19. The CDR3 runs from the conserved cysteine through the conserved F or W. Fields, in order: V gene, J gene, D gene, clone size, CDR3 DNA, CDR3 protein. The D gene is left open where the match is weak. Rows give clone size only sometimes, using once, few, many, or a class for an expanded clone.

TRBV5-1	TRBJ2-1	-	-	TGCGCCAGCAGCTTGGTCCCCAGTCCCAATGAGCAGTTCTTC	CASSLVPSPNEQFF
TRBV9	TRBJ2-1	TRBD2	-	TGTGCCAGCAGTAGTAGCGGGAGGGGGTACAATGAGCAGTTCTTC	CASSSSGRGYNEQFF
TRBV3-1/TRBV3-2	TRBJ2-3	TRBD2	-	TGTGCCAGCAGCCAAAAGCGGGACTACACAGATACGCAGTATTTT	CASSQKRDYTDTQYF
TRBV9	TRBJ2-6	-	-	TGTGCCAGCAAGGGGAGGAGTGGGGCCAACGTCCTGACTTTC	CASKGRSGANVLTF
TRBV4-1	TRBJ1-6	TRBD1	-	TGCGCCAGCAGCCAAGGAGGGACAGGCGATTCACCCCTCCACTTT	CASSQGGTGDSPLHF
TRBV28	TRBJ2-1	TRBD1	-	TGTGCCAGCAGCGACAGGGGCAATGAGCAGTTCTTC	CASSDRGNEQFF
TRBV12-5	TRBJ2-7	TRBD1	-	TGTGCTAGTGGCAGGGACAGCTCCTACGAGCAGTACTTC	CASGRDSSYEQYF
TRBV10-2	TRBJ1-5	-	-	TGCGCCAGCAGGCCCGGCCCGGGACATTATAGCAATCAGCCCCAGCATTTT	CASRPGPGHYSNQPQHF
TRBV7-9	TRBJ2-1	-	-	TGTGCCAGCAGACCAGTTCACAATGAGCAGTTCTTC	CASRPVHNEQFF
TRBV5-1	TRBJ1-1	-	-	TGCGCCAGCAGCTTCTTACAGGTTGGAGAGACTGAAGCTTTCTTT	CASSFLQVGETEAFF
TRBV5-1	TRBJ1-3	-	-	TGCGCCAGCAGCTTGGTGGGGCAGAACTCTGGAAACACCATATATTTT	CASSLVGQNSGNTIYF
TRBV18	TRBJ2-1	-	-	TGTGCCAGCTCACCACCTACTATTGGGCGGGAAGATTTCGAGCAGTTCTTC	CASSPPTIGREDFEQFF
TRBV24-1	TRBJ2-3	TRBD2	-	TGTGCCACCAGTGATCCCGGGAGGGATACGCAGTATTTT	CATSDPGRDTQYF
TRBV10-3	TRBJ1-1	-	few	TGTGCCATCAGTGTAATGAACACTGAAGCTTTCTTT	CAISVMNTEAFF
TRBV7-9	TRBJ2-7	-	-	TGTGCCAGCAGCGGGAGATATAGCGAAGGGCAGTACTTC	CASSGRYSEGQYF
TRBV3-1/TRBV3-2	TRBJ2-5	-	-	TGTGCCAGCAGCCAAACCGGGGCCCAGTACTTC	CASSQTGAQYF
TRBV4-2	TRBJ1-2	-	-	TGTGCCAGCAGCCAAGATACGGGGTCGGTTTATGGCTACACCTTC	CASSQDTGSVYGYTF
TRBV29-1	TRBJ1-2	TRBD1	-	TGCAGCGTTGAAATTGGCTCCAGGGGGGTGGGCTATGGCTACACCTTC	CSVEIGSRGVGYGYTF
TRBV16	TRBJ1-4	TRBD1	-	TGTGCCAGCAGCCTCGTGGGACAGTATAATGAAAAACTGTTTTTT	CASSLVGQYNEKLFF
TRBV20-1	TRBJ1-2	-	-	TGCAGTGCTAGACCCGCAGATGGCTACACCTTC	CSARPADGYTF
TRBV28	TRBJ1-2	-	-	TGTGCCAGCAGTTTTTCCGGACAATTCAACTATGGCTACACCTTC	CASSFSGQFNYGYTF
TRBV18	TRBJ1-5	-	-	TGTGCCAGCTCACTGACAGATTCTCGGCAGCCCCAGCATTTT	CASSLTDSRQPQHF
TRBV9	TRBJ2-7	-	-	TGTGCCAGCAGCGTAGGGGCGGGCCTTTCCTACGAGCAGTACTTC	CASSVGAGLSYEQYF
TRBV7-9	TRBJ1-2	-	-	TGTGCCAGCAGCTTACCTTCGACAGCTTTATATGGCTACACCTTC	CASSLPSTALYGYTF
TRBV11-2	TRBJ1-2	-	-	TGTGCCAGCAGCTTCCAGGGGTCGTACTATGGCTACACCTTC	CASSFQGSYYGYTF
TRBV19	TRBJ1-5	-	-	TGTGCCAGTAGGGACTTCTTAAGGGACTATAATCAGCCCCAGCATTTT	CASRDFLRDYNQPQHF
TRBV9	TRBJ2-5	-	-	TGTGCCAGCAGCCCTCGGACTCTCACCGCCCGACAAGAGACCCAGTACTTC	CASSPRTLTARQETQYF
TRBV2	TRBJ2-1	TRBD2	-	TGTGCCAGCTGTGCGGGGGGCGGGAGGGCCGACAATGAGCAGTTCTTC	CASCAGGGRADNEQFF
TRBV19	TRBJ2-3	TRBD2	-	TGTGCCAGTAAAGCGGGGGGGCCGCCAGATACGCAGTATTTT	CASKAGGPPDTQYF
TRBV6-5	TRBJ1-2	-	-	TGTGCCAGCAGTTACTCGAAACTAAACTATGGCTACACCTTC	CASSYSKLNYGYTF
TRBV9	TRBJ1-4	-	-	TGTGCCAGCAGCCCCCGACAGAACATTAATGAAAAACTGTTTTTT	CASSPRQNINEKLFF
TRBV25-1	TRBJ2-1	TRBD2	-	TGTGCCAGCAGTGAATCGGGCGGGAGGTCCTACAATGAGCAGTTCTTC	CASSESGGRSYNEQFF